The 19 T cell receptor beta chains below were found in one sample sequenced in a study of blood T cell repertoires in COVID-19. Clones were read by immunoSEQ multiplex PCR, and TCRdb kept only the in-frame ones, dropping some. The sample records 87,000 or so clones, approximately 86% being singletons. Sequences were obtained from peripheral blood. These receptor sequences come from an elderly woman in a cohort sampled during active or convalescent COVID-19.

V and J are TRBV5-1 and TRBJ2-5, with 7 bases matching TRBD1. This CDR3 contains 14 residues. Germline V gives CDR1 SGHRS, CDR2 YFSETQ. V shed 1 base, J shed 4 bases, and the junction held 4 bases outside the gene matches. The CDR3 loop reads CASSLQGVGETQYF. CDR3 bases: TGCGCCAGCAGCTTGCAGGGGGTCGGAGAGACCCAGTACTTC.

J is TRBJ2-3 and V is TRBV14; D gene uncertain. This CDR3 contains 18 residues. CDR1 is SGHDN, CDR2 FVKESK, per germline. Between the trimmed V and J ends, which lost 0 bases and 1 base, there was a span of 17 bases. DNA for the CDR3: TGTGCCAGCAGCCAAGATAGAGGCAGCCGTGTTGGCACAGATACGCAGTATTTT. This codes for CASSQDRGSRVGTDTQYF.

This chain uses TRBV24-1 with TRBJ2-3, with 8 positions matching TRBD2. The CDR3 runs 17 residues. Germline trimming cut 4 bases from V and 2 bases from J; bases unmatched to any gene: 10. Germline CDR1 is KGHDR and CDR2 is SFDVKD. This CDR3 is CATSDPRIAGLTDTQYF. CDR3 nucleotides: TGTGCCACCAGTGACCCCCGAATAGCGGGGCTCACAGATACGCAGTATTTT.

The chain employs TRBV28 and TRBJ1-2, with D perhaps TRBD1 (6 bases). V was pared by 7 bases and J by 4 bases, with 13 bases between. This CDR3 is 13 amino acids long. The germline CDR1 and CDR2 sequences are MDHEN and SYDVKM. The CDR3 loop is CASKMGAGYGYTF. The CDR3 region has the DNA TGTGCCAGCAAGATGGGGGCTGGCTATGGCTACACCTTC.

The chain has TRBV24-1 and TRBJ2-5; 7 bases are a match to TRBD2. V shed 4 bases and J 2 bases; nucleotides not matched to a gene: 9. The CDR3 extends over 16 amino acids. CDR1 and CDR2 (germline): KGHDR, SFDVKD. CDR3 in DNA: TGTGCCACCAGTGAGGGAGGGTTGGTCAGGCAAGAGACCCAGTACTTC. It translates to CATSEGGLVRQETQYF.

CDR3 sequence: CASSLGVGSGELFF. CDR3 DNA: TGTGCCAGCAGCTTGGGGGTCGGGTCCGGGGAGCTGTTTTTT. J is TRBJ2-2 and V is TRBV5-4; no clear D. CDR1 SGHNT and CDR2 YYREEE come from the germline V gene (reference sequence). With 0 bases removed from V and 6 bases from J, the gap between germline ends came to 9 bases. CDR3 length: 14 residues.

The gene calls are TRBV7-9 and TRBJ1-1; 11 positions match TRBD1. Germline V gene sequence: CDR1 SEHNR, CDR2 FQNEAQ (reference sequence). The length of the CDR3 is 16 residues. The junction had 5 bases not matched to a gene; V was cut back by 5 bases and J by 0 bases. The CDR3 sequence: CASSTGQGALNTEAFF. The CDR3 region has the DNA TGTGCCAGCAGCACCGGACAGGGGGCGCTGAACACTGAAGCTTTCTTT.

The CDR3 spells CSAMDTDNEKLFF. CDR3 in DNA: TGCAGCGCCATGGACACGGACAATGAAAAACTGTTTTTT. The chain links TRBV29-1 to TRBJ1-4; D perhaps matches TRBD1 (5 bases). Germline V lookup: CDR1 SQVTM, CDR2 ANQGSEA. The V end lost 7 bases, the J end lost 5 bases, and 14 bases lay between the germline ends. CDR3 length equals 13 residues. Based on the CDR3 plus reference TRBV29-1 and TRBJ1-4, the full variable domain is SAVISQKPSRDICQRGTSLTIQCQVDSQVTMMFWYRQQPGQSLTLIATANQGSEATYESGFVIDKFPISRPNLTFSTLTVSNMSPEDSSIYLCSAMDTDNEKLFFGSGTQLSVL.

The J gene is TRBJ2-3, the V gene TRBV6-5, with D maybe TRBD1 (6 bases). The CDR3 runs 15 residues. V lost 6 bases to trimming and J lost 3 bases, with 16 bases between them. The germline V gene has CDR1 MNHEY and CDR2 SVGAGI. CDR3 sequence: CASSTRAGVTDTQYF. The CDR3 nucleotides read TGTGCCAGCAGCACGAGGGCAGGGGTAACAGATACGCAGTATTTT.

This rearrangement joins TRBV28 to TRBJ1-2; maybe TRBD1 (6 bases). Germline V lookup: CDR1 MDHEN, CDR2 SYDVKM. Trimming stripped 6 bases from V and 10 bases from J, with 21 bases between. This CDR3 is built from 14 residues. CDR3 in amino acids: CASSPLLQGNFYTF. The DNA of the CDR3 is TGTGCCAGCAGCCCCCTGTTACAGGGAAACTTCTACACCTTC.

The V call is TRBV3-1 (or the pseudogene TRBV3-2), the J call TRBJ2-1; 11 bases align to TRBD2. Germline CDR1 LGHDT, CDR2 YNNKEL (reference sequence). CDR3 length: 17 residues. V dropped 0 bases and J dropped 0; count of bases not matched to a gene: 1. Here the CDR3 DNA reads TGTGCCAGCAGCCAAGAAACTAGCGGGAGCTCCTACAATGAGCAGTTCTTC. This codes for CASSQETSGSSYNEQFF.

V is TRBV28 and J is TRBJ1-1, with 10 bases that match TRBD1. CDR3 length: 15 amino acids. Germline V gene lookup returns CDR1 MDHEN and CDR2 SYDVKM. Trimming took 6 bases from V and 1 from J; bases not matched to a gene: 5. The CDR3 region is CASSGQGVGNTEAFF. DNA of the CDR3: TGTGCCAGCAGCGGACAGGGGGTGGGGAACACTGAAGCTTTCTTT.

The rearrangement uses TRBV19 and TRBJ1-4; 7 nucleotides align to TRBD1. The junction had 4 bases not matched to a gene; V was cut back by 4 bases and J by 5 bases. The CDR3 loop spans 14 amino acids. The germline V gene has CDR1 LNHDA and CDR2 SQIVND (reference sequence). As DNA, the CDR3 is TGTGCCAGTAGTACGGGACAGCTAAATGAAAAACTGTTTTTT. This gives the protein CASSTGQLNEKLFF.

The rearrangement links TRBV7-2 to TRBJ2-2; D call uncertain. V lost 2 bases and J lost 5, with 9 bases in between. From germline, CDR1 is SGHTA and CDR2 FQGNSA. The CDR3 has 14 amino acids. The CDR3, as DNA: TGTGCCAGCAGCTTACGAAGCACGACCGGGGAGCTGTTTTTT. Residues: CASSLRSTTGELFF.

The chain employs TRBV2 and TRBJ2-2; perhaps TRBD1 as D (5 bases). V lost 6 bases, J lost 6 bases, and 11 bases lay in between. Germline values: CDR1 SNHLY, CDR2 FYNNEI. The CDR3 has 13 residues. CDR3 coding DNA: TGTGCCAGCAGCTCCTTAGGGGCCGGGGAGCTGTTTTTT. As protein: CASSSLGAGELFF.

V usage is TRBV5-4 and J usage is TRBJ1-4; maybe TRBD1 (5 bases). CDR3 length equals 14 residues. The V gene lost 4 bases and the J gene lost 5 bases, with 12 bases spanning the gap. From germline, CDR1 is SGHNT and CDR2 YYREEE (reference sequence). The CDR3 bases are TGTGCCAGCAGCCCGCAGGGTAGGAATGAAAAACTGTTTTTT. Its protein is CASSPQGRNEKLFF.

The genes are TRBV2 and TRBJ2-7; 13 bases fit TRBD2. Germline V gene data show CDR1 as SNHLY and CDR2 as FYNNEI. This CDR3 has 14 residues. The V segment lost 9 bases and the J segment 5 bases; nucleotides outside the gene matches: 7. The CDR3 here is CASRGLAGPNEQYF. The DNA of the CDR3 is TGTGCCAGTCGGGGACTAGCGGGACCCAACGAGCAGTACTTC.

The chain links TRBV30 to TRBJ2-3, with D tentatively TRBD1 (5 bases). The ends were cut back, 0 bases at V and 3 bases at J, with 7 bases in the middle. The CDR3 contains 13 residues. From germline, CDR1 is GTSNPN and CDR2 SVGIG (reference sequence). Here the CDR3 DNA reads TGTGCCTGGAGTGTAAAGGGGACAGATACGCAGTATTTT. This translates into CAWSVKGTDTQYF.

The chain uses TRBV19 and TRBJ1-2; no definite D call. The length of the CDR3 is 13 residues. V was clipped by 1 base and J by 3 bases, with 6 bases between them. Germline V gene sequence: CDR1 LNHDA, CDR2 SQIVND (reference sequence). This CDR3 reads CASSIVSDYGYTF. The CDR3, as DNA: TGTGCCAGTAGTATAGTTTCCGACTATGGCTACACCTTC.